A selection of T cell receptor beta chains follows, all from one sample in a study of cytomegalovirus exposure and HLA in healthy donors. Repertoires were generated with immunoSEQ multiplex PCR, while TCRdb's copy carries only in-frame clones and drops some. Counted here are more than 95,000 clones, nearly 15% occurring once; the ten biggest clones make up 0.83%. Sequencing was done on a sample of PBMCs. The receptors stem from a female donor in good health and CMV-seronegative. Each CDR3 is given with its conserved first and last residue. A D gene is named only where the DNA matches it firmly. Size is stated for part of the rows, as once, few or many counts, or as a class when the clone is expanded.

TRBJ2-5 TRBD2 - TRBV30 CAWKRGGRPETQYF TGTGCCTGGAAAAGGGGCGGGAGGCCCGAGACCCAGTACTTC
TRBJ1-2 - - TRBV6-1 CASDGNYGYTF TGTGCCAGCGACGGGAACTATGGCTACACCTTC
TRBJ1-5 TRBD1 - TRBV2 CASGGTAISNQPQHF TGTGCCAGCGGTGGGACAGCGATTAGCAATCAGCCCCAGCATTTT
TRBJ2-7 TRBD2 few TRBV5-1 CASSLVISGTYEQYF TGCGCCAGCAGCTTGGTGATTAGCGGGACCTACGAGCAGTACTTC
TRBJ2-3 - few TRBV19 CASSMGHASTDTQYF TGTGCCAGTAGTATGGGACACGCTAGCACAGATACGCAGTATTTT
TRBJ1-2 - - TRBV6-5 CASSYVSSQASYGYTF TGTGCCAGCAGTTACGTCAGCTCCCAGGCATCCTATGGCTACACCTTC
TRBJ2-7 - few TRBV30 CAWTPGNEQYF TGTGCCTGGACGCCAGGGAACGAGCAGTACTTC
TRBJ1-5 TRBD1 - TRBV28 CASSPGQGTQPQHF TGTGCCAGCAGTCCAGGACAGGGGACTCAGCCCCAGCATTTT
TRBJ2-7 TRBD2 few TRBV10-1 CASSTSGGLYEQYF TGCGCCAGCTCTACTAGCGGGGGTCTCTACGAGCAGTACTTC
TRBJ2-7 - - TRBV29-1 CSVVSGSSYEQYF TGCAGCGTTGTATCCGGGAGCTCCTACGAGCAGTACTTC
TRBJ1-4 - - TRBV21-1 CASSFQTRGQGEKLFF TGTGCCAGCAGCTTCCAAACCAGGGGGCAGGGGGAAAAACTGTTTTTT
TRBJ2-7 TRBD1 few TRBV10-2 CASSQTGTGGEQYF TGCGCCAGCAGCCAAACTGGGACAGGGGGCGAGCAGTACTTC
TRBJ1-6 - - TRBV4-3 CASSQNRPPGDWESLHF TGCGCCAGCAGCCAGAATCGGCCGCCGGGGGATTGGGAATCCCTCCACTTT
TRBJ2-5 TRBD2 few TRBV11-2 CASSLVAGRGSGETQYF TGTGCCAGCAGCTTAGTAGCGGGAAGAGGAAGTGGGGAGACCCAGTACTTC
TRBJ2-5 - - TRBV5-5 CASSRSGQGETQYF TGTGCCAGCAGCAGGTCCGGGCAGGGGGAGACCCAGTACTTC
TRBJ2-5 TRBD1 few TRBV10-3 CAISESAGGRETQYF TGTGCCATCAGTGAGTCCGCAGGGGGCCGAGAGACCCAGTACTTC
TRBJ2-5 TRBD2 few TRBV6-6 CASRQTSGGQETQYF TGTGCCAGCAGGCAGACTAGCGGGGGTCAAGAGACCCAGTACTTC
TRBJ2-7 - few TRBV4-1 CASSQPREGHEQYF TGCGCCAGCAGCCAGCCCAGGGAAGGTCACGAGCAGTACTTC
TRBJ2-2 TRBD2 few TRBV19 CASSPFGLAGGLTGELFF TGTGCCAGTAGTCCCTTCGGACTAGCGGGAGGGCTAACCGGGGAGCTGTTTTTT
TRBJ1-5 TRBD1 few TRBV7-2 CASSQGAGGGNQPQHF TGTGCCAGCAGCCAGGGGGCGGGGGGGGGCAATCAGCCCCAGCATTTT
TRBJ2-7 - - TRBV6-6 CASRDRGSEQYF TGTGCCAGCAGGGACAGAGGGAGCGAGCAGTACTTC
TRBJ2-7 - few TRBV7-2 CASSLTSSHEQYF TGTGCCAGCAGCTTGACTAGTTCCCACGAGCAGTACTTC
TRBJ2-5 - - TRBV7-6 CASSSGQSQETQYF TGTGCCAGCAGCTCAGGACAGTCCCAAGAGACCCAGTACTTC
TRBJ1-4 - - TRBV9 CASSVSFATNEKLFF TGTGCCAGCAGCGTATCCTTTGCAACTAATGAAAAACTGTTTTTT
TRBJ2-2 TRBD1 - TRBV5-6 CASSLGGTGDTGELFF TGTGCCAGCAGCTTGGGAGGGACAGGTGACACCGGGGAGCTGTTTTTT
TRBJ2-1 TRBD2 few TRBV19 CASSFSGTSGVNEQFF TGTGCCAGTAGTTTCTCCGGGACTAGCGGGGTAAATGAGCAGTTCTTC
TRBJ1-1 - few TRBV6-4 CASSATVNTEAFF TGTGCCAGCAGTGCGACAGTGAACACTGAAGCTTTCTTT
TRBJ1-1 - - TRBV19 CASSMGGGTEAFF TGTGCCAGTAGTATGGGGGGGGGCACTGAAGCTTTCTTT
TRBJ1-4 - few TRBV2 CASRAGFATNEKLFF TGTGCCAGCAGGGCAGGGTTTGCAACTAATGAAAAACTGTTTTTT
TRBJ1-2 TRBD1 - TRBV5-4 CASNPSQGGYGYTF TGTGCCAGCAACCCGAGTCAGGGGGGCTATGGCTACACCTTC
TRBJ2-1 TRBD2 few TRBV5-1 CASSLGLAGGLNNEQFF TGCGCCAGCAGCTTGGGGTTAGCGGGAGGCTTAAACAATGAGCAGTTCTTC
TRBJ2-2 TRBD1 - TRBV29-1 CSVAGQGWGGELFF TGCAGCGTTGCCGGACAGGGATGGGGCGGGGAGCTGTTTTTT
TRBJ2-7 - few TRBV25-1 CASSPRDTGPYEQYF TGTGCCAGCAGTCCCCGGGACACCGGACCCTACGAGCAGTACTTC
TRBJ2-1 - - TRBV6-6 CATLDGLSYNEQFF TGTGCCACCCTGGATGGACTATCCTACAATGAGCAGTTCTTC
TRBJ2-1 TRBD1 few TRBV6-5 CASSPTGAAYNEQFF TGTGCCAGCAGTCCGACAGGGGCTGCTTACAATGAGCAGTTCTTC
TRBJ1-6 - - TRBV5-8 CASSLHRESSSYNSPLHF TGTGCCAGCAGCTTACACAGGGAATCTAGCTCCTATAATTCACCCCTCCACTTT
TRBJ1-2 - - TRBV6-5 CASSNRRGYGYTF TGTGCCAGCAGTAACAGACGGGGCTATGGCTACACCTTC
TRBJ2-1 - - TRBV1 CTSSQPLAGELASSYNEQFF TGCACCAGCAGCCAGCCACTAGCGGGAGAATTGGCGAGCTCCTACAATGAGCAGTTCTTC
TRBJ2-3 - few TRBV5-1 CASSFDSGGLEQYF TGCGCCAGCAGCTTCGACTCCGGGGGGCTCGAGCAGTATTTT
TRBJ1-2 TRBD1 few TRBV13 CASSLEGQADNYGYTF TGTGCCAGCAGCTTAGAGGGACAGGCAGATAACTATGGCTACACCTTC
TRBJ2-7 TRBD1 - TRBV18 CASSPGTGNYEQYF TGTGCCAGCTCACCAGGGACAGGGAACTACGAGCAGTACTTC
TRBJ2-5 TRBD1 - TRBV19 CASNGQGGTQYF TGTGCCAGCAATGGACAGGGTGGGACCCAGTACTTC
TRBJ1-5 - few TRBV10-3 CAISNWHDSNQPQHF TGTGCCATCAGTAATTGGCACGATAGCAATCAGCCCCAGCATTTT
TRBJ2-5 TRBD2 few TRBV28 CASRPNTGLQQETQYF TGTGCCAGCAGACCCAATACGGGACTACAACAAGAGACCCAGTACTTC
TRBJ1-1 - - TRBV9 CASSVAPGRTEAFF TGTGCCAGCAGCGTAGCTCCGGGTCGAACTGAAGCTTTCTTT
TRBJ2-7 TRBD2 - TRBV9 CASSVSSGGSYEQYF TGTGCCAGCAGCGTCTCATCGGGAGGGTCCTACGAGCAGTACTTC
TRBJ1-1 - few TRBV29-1 CSVEDQQGTEAFF TGCAGCGTTGAAGATCAGCAGGGTACTGAAGCTTTCTTT
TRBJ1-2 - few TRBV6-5 CASRSNYGYTF TGTGCCAGCAGAAGCAACTATGGCTACACCTTC
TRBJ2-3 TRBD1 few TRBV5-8 CASSLGPGTGSDTQYF TGTGCCAGCAGCTTAGGTCCCGGGACAGGGTCAGATACGCAGTATTTT
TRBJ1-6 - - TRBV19 CASSLHGGGAAIYNSPLHF TGTGCCAGTAGTCTCCACGGAGGGGGGGCGGCCATTTATAATTCACCCCTCCACTTT
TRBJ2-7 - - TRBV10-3 CASSFEAQYEQCF TGTGCCAGCTCTTTCGAGGCGCAATACGAGCAGTGCTTC
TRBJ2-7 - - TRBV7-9 CASSLLGGSYEQYF TGTGCCAGCAGCCTTTTGGGGGGATCCTACGAGCAGTACTTC